This T cell receptor beta chain appears in the sequencing data of a study of blood T cell repertoires in COVID-19. About the research overall: Some COVID-19 samples were acute and others convalescent; all came from the United States, Italy and Spain. Nucleic acid was either cDNA or gDNA, and it came from T cells, B-cell-depleted T cells, or PBMCs.

In the authors' workflow: For nucleated cells, counts were estimated from reference gene primer amplification. Sequenced by immunoSEQ multiplex PCR; TCRdb stores in-frame clones only, minus some. V, J and clone size reflect that table, while D and trimming were determined from the DNA. The data contain approximately 210,000 clones, 88% of them singletons. The sample taken for sequencing was peripheral blood. The sequence was obtained from a man between 18 and 35 years old with active or convalescent COVID-19.

CDR3 bases: TGTGCCAGCAGCTCGGGACTAGCGGGCAACGAGCAGTACTTC. Translated, it gives CASSSGLAGNEQYF. The V and J genes are TRBV7-2 and TRBJ2-7, with 12 bases aligning to TRBD2. The V gene's germline CDR1 is SGHTA and CDR2 FQGNSA. The V segment lost 4 bases and the J segment 5 bases; nucleotides outside the gene matches: 3. The CDR3 is 14 residues long.